This T cell receptor (beta chain) stems from a study of regulatory T cells in long-lasting Graves disease. Stated time point: newly diagnosed GD, antithyroid drugs for less than 3 months. PBMCs provided the RNA from which the TCR library was made. V lost 1 base, J lost 7 bases, and 11 bases lay in between. The CDR3 consists of 13 residues. Germline V gene data show CDR1 as LGHDT and CDR2 as YNNKEL (reference sequence). With iRepertoire HTBI primers and Arm-PCR of CDR3 regions, TCR beta libraries were built. Using its own MiXCR run on the multiplex PCR reads, TCRdb lists one record per CDR3 protein. The sample comprises approximately 470,000 distinct CDR3 sequences, around 15% of which are singletons, and roughly an eighth rests with the top ten. The sample was also linked to a second study, of T cells in Graves' hyperthyroidism and ophthalmopathy. Per that study: The HTBI primer set drove a first-round RT-PCR of the TCR CDR3. Most clonotypes expanded in the thyroid (above 0.001) were also present in blood.

Sequencing was performed on peripheral blood mononuclear cells (PBMCs), taken at new diagnosis, from a patient treated with antithyroid drugs. The V call is TRBV3-1, the J call TRBJ2-7; tentatively, D is TRBD2 (7 bases). The source of this sequence is a man aged 35 to 55 with Graves disease. In DNA, the CDR3 is TGTGCCAGCAGCCAAGTGGGAGGGGGGGAGCAGTACTTC. This sequence encodes CASSQVGGGEQYF.